This TCR beta chain comes out of a study of blood T cell repertoires in COVID-19. Study as a whole: Samples representing acute and convalescent COVID-19 were sourced from the United States, Italy and Spain. In each case, the material was cDNA or gDNA derived from T cells, B-cell-depleted T cells, or PBMCs.

Germline CDR1 is SGHVS and CDR2 is FNYEAQ. CDR3 length: 15 amino acids. V dropped 0 bases and J dropped 0; count of bases not matched to a gene: 2. As handled by the study authors: Reference gene primer amplification yielded estimated nucleated cell counts. Only in-frame clones appear in the TCRdb table, and some are missing; sequencing was by immunoSEQ multiplex PCR. V and J calls and clone size are as listed in that table; D and trimming were resolved from the DNA. The repertoire holds 300,000 to 350,000 clones, with about 93% as singletons. The Seattle patients, enrolled during active infection, were followed longitudinally.

The rearrangement joins TRBV7-6 to TRBJ2-7; 7 bases agree with TRBD2. This receptor was taken from a woman aged 25 to 45 with COVID-19, enrolled during active disease. The sequenced sample consisted of peripheral blood. CDR3 nucleotides: TGTGCCAGCAGCTTAGCGGGAGGGGCCTCCTACGAGCAGTACTTC. Amino acids: CASSLAGGASYEQYF.